This TCR beta chain emerged from a study of beta chain features in type 1 diabetes. In the study overall: Age, gender, cell numbers and subset yield matched between patients and controls.

Sequenced material consisted of expressed TCRB transcripts (all of the isolated RNA was reverse transcribed). Some clones are missing from TCRdb's copy, which holds only in-frame ones; the method was immunoSEQ multiplex PCR. This table has about 290,000 clones, 7.5% to 9.5% appearing once. Study-level results: HLA influence on TCRB rearrangement stayed unresolved here.

Comments on this clone: No antigen is known for it.

Germline V CDR1 and CDR2: SGHTA, FQGNSA. Trimming at V came to 1 base and at J to 5 bases, leaving 8 bases not matched to a gene. The CDR3 is 17 amino acids. The sequence was obtained from a woman aged 18-35 years in good health. Sequenced material: central memory CD4+ T cells from blood. This chain uses TRBV7-2 with TRBJ2-2; 9 bases are shared with TRBD2. This CDR3 is CASSLESLAGRTGELFF. In DNA, the CDR3 is TGTGCCAGCAGCTTAGAATCCCTAGCGGGGAGGACCGGGGAGCTGTTTTTT.